This TCR beta chain emerged from a study of cytotoxic CD8 clonotypes in ibrutinib-treated CLL. The wider study: Response samples were taken after a median of about 11 months on treatment, range 6 to 36. The study recorded mean values of about 260,000 productive templates and approximately 100,000 productive rearrangements per sample.

Study findings and constraints: Ibrutinib response saw clonality rise, and progression saw it return toward baseline.

Frozen PBMC stocks contributed roughly 2 micrograms of genomic DNA to the TCR beta libraries. About this clone itself: Its antigen is currently unknown.

The table came from immunoSEQ multiplex PCR; TCRdb's copy has only in-frame clones and leaves some out. Of just under 70,000 clones listed, roughly two thirds were seen once; the top ten hold around 5.8%. Germline CDR1 LNHNV, CDR2 YYDKDF (reference sequence). The CDR3 runs to 13 residues. V shed 5 bases, J shed 3 bases, and the junction held 2 bases outside the gene matches. The TCR comes from a human donor with chronic lymphocytic leukemia. V usage is TRBV15 and J usage is TRBJ2-5; 8 bases fit TRBD2. The sample consisted of PBMCs, taken after 12 months of ibrutinib treatment. The CDR3 loop reads CATSGGLEETQYF. The CDR3, as DNA: TGTGCCACCAGCGGGGGACTAGAAGAGACCCAGTACTTC.